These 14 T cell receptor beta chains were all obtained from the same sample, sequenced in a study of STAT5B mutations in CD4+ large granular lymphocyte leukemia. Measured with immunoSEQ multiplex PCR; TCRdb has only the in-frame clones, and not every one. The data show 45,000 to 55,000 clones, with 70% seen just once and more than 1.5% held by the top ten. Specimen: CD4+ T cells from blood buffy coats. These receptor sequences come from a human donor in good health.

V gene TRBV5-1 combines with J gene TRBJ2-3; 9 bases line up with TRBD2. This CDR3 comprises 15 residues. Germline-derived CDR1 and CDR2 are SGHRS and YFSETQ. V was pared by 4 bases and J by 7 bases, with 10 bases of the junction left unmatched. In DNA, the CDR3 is TGCGCCAGCAGCGTCGGGACTAGCCTTTCGAATACGCAGTATTTT. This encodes CASSVGTSLSNTQYF.

The CDR3 loop is CASSSRQGEGTEAFF. The CDR3, as DNA: TGTGCCAGCAGCTCACGACAGGGAGAGGGCACTGAAGCTTTCTTT. The V and J genes are TRBV4-2 and TRBJ1-1; 7 bases fit TRBD1. Losses at the gene ends were 5 bases for V and 4 bases for J; bases not matched to a gene: 10. The CDR3 totals 15 residues. CDR1 LGHNA and CDR2 YNFKEQ come from the germline V gene.

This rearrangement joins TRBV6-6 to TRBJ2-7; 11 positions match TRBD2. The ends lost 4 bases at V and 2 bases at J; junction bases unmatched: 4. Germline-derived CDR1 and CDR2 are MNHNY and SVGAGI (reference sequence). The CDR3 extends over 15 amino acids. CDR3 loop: CASSFSGGATYEQYF. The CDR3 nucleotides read TGTGCCAGCAGTTTTAGCGGGGGGGCGACCTACGAGCAGTACTTC.

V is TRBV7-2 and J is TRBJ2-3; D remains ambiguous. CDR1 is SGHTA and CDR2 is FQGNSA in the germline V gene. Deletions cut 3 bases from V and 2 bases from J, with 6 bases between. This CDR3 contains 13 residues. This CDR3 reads CASSFKPTDTQYF. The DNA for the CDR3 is TGTGCCAGCAGCTTCAAGCCCACAGATACGCAGTATTTT.

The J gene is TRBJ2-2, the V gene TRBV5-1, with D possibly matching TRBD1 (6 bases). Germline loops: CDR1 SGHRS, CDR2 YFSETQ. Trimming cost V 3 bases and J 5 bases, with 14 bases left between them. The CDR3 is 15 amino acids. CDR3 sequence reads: CASSSGTGFTGELFF. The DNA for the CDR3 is TGCGCCAGCAGCTCAGGAACAGGGTTTACCGGGGAGCTGTTTTTT.

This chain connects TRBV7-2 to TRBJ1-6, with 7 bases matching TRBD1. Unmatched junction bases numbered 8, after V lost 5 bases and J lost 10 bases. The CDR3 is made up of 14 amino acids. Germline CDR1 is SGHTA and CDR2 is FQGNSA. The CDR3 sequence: CASSHDRVSSPLHF. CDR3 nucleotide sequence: TGTGCCAGCAGCCACGACAGGGTGAGCTCACCCCTCCACTTT.

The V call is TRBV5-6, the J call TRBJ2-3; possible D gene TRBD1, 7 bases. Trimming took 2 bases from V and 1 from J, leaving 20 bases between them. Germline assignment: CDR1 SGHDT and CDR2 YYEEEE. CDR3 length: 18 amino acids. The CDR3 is CASSLSQGYQRGTDTQYF. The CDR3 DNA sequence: TGTGCCAGCAGCTTATCACAGGGGTACCAGCGGGGCACAGATACGCAGTATTTT.

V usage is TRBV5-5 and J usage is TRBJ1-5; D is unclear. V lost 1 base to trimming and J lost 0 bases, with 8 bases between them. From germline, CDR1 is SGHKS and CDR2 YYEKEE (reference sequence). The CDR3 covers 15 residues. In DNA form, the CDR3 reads TGTGCCAGCAGCTTGCTCGAATATAGCAATCAGCCCCAGCATTTT. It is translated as CASSLLEYSNQPQHF.

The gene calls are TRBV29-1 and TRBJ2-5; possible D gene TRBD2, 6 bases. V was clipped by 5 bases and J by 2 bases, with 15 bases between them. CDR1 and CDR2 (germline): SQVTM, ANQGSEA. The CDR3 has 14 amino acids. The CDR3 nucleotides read TGCAGCGTTTTGCCGGGACTTCGACAAGAGACCCAGTACTTC. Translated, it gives CSVLPGLRQETQYF.

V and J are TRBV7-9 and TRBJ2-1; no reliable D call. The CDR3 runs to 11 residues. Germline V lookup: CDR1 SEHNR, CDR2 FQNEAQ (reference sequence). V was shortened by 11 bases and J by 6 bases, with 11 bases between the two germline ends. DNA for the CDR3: TGTGCCTCCCGAACTACCAATGAGCAGTTCTTC. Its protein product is CASRTTNEQFF.

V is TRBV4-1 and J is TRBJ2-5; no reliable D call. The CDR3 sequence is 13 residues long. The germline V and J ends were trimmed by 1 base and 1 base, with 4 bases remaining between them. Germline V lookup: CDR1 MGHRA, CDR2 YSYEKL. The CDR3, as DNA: TGCGCCAGCAGCCAAGTGATCCAAGAGACCCAGTACTTC. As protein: CASSQVIQETQYF.

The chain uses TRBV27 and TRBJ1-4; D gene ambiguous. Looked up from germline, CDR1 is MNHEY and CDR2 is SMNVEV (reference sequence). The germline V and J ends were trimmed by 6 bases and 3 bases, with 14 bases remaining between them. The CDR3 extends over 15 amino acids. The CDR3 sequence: CASRLYVGSNEKLFF. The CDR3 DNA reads TGTGCCAGCAGACTTTACGTCGGGTCTAATGAAAAACTGTTTTTT.

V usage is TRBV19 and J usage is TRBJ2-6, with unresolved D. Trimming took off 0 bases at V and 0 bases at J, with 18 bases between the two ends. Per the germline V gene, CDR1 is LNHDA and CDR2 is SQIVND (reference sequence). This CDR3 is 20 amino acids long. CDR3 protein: CASSIEAPMLLGSGANVLTF. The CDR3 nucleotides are TGTGCCAGTAGTATAGAGGCCCCAATGCTCCTTGGCTCTGGGGCCAACGTCCTGACTTTC.

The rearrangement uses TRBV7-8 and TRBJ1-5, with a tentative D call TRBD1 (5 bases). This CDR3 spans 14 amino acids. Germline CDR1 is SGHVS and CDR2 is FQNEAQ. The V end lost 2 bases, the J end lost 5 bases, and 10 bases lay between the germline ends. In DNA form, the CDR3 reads TGTGCCAGCAGCTTAACGACGGGGGATCAGCCCCAGCATTTT. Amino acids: CASSLTTGDQPQHF.